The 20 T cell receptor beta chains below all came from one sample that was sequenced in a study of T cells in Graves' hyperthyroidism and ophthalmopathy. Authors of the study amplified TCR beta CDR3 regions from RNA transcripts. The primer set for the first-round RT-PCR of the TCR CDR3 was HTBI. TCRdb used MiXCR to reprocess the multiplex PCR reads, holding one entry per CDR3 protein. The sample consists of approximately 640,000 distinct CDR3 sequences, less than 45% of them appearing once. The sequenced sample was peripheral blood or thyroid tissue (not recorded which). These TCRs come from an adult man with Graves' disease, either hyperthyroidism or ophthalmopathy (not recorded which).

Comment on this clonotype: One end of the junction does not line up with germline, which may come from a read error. CDR3 loop: CASSTVEVALGETQYF. The CDR3 DNA sequence: TGCGCCAGCAGCACAGTAGAAGTGGCCCTGGGGGAGACCCAGTACTTC. V gene TRBV7-2 combines with J gene TRBJ2-5; D uncertain. The germline gives CDR1 SGHTA, CDR2 FQGNSA. This CDR3 has 16 amino acids.

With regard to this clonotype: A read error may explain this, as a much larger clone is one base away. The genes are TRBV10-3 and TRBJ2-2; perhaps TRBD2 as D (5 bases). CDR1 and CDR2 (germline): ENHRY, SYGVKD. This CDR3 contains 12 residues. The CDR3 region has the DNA TGTGCCTCCACTTGGAACACCGGGGAGCCGTTTTTT. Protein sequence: CASTWNTGEPFF.

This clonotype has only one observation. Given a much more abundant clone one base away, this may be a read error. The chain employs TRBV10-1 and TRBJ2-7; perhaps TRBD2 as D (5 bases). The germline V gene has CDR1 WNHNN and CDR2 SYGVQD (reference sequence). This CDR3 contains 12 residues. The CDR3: CASSKSRGEQYF. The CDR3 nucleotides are TGCGCCAGCAGTAAGTCCCGGGGCGAGCAGTACTTC.

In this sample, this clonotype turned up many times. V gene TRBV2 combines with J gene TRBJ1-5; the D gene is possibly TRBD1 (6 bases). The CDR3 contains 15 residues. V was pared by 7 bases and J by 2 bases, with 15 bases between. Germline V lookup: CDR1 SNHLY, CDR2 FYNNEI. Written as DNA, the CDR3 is TGTGCCAGCAAGAGGGGGGTAAGCCGCAATCAGCCCCAGCATTTT. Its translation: CASKRGVSRNQPQHF.

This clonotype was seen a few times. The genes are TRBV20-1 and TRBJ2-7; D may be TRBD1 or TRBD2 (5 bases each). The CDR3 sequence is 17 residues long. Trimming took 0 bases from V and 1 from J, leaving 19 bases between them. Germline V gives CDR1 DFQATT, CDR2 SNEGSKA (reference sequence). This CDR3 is CSARDPLTGTASYEQYF. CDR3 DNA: TGCAGTGCTAGAGATCCGCTTACGGGGACGGCATCCTACGAGCAGTACTTC.

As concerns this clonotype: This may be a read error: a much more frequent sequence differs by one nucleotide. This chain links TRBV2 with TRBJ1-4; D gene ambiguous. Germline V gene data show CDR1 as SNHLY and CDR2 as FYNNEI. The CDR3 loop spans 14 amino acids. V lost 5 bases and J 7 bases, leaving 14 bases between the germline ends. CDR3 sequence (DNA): TGTGCCAGCAGTCCGACATCGGCTAGTGAAAAACTGTTTTTT. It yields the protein CASSPTSASEKLFF.

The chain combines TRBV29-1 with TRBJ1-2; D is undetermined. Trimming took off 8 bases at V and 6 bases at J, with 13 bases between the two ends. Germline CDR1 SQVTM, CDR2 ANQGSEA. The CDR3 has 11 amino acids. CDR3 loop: CSFIGLDGYTF. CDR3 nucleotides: TGCAGCTTCATAGGACTTGATGGCTACACCTTC.

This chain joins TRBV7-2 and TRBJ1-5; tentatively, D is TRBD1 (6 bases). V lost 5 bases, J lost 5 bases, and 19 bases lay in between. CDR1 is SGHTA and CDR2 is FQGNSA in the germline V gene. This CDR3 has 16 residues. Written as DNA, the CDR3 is TGTGCCAGCAGCCAAGGGCAGGGGCCAGGTTATCAGCCCCAGCATTTT. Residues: CASSQGQGPGYQPQHF.

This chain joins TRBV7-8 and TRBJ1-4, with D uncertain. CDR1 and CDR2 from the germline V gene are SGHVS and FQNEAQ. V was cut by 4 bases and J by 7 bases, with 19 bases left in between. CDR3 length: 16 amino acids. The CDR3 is CASSYQSLAVVEKLFF. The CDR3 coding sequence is TGTGCCAGCAGCTACCAATCTCTTGCCGTGGTTGAAAAACTGTTTTTT.

CDR3 sequence reads: CASSTGQGKLFF. DNA of the CDR3: TGTGCCAGTAGTACCGGACAGGGAAAACTGTTTTTT. The V and J genes are TRBV19 and TRBJ1-4, with 8 positions matching TRBD1. The germline V gene encodes CDR1 LNHDA and CDR2 SQIVND (reference sequence). The V gene end was trimmed by 4 bases and the J gene end by 10 bases; junction bases not matched to a gene: 2. CDR3 length equals 12 residues. Drawing the rest from reference TRBV19 and TRBJ1-4, the complete variable domain is DGGITQSPKYLFRKEGQNVTLSCEQNLNHDAMYWYRQDPGQGLRLIYYSQIVNDFQKGDIAEGYSVSREKKESFPLTVTSAQKNPTAFYLCASSTGQGKLFFGSGTQLSVL.

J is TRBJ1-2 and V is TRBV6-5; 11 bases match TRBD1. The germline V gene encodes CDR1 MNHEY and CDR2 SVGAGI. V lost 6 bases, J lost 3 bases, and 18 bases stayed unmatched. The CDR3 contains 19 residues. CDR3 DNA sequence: TGTGCCAGCAGCTACCACCGGACAGGGGGCCAACCTCTGGACTATGGCTACACCTTC. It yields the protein CASSYHRTGGQPLDYGYTF.

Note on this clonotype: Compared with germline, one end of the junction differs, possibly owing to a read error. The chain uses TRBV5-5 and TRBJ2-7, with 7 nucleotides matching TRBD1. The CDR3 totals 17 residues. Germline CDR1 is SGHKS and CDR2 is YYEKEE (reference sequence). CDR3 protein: CASSSPLTAGGSYEQYF. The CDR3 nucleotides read TGCGCCAGCAGCTCCCCACTTACGGCAGGGGGCTCCTACGAGCAGTACTTC.

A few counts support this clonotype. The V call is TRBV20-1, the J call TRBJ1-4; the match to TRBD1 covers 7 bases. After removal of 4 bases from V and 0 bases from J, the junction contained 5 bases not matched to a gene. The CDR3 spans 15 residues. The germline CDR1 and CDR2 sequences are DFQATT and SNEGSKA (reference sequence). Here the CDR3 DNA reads TGCAGTGCTATCCGGACAGGCGCAACTAATGAAAAACTGTTTTTT. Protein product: CSAIRTGATNEKLFF.

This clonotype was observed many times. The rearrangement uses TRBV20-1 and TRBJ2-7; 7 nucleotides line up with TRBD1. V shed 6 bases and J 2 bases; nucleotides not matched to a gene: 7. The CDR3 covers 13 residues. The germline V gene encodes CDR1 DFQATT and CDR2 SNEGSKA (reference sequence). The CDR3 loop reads CSAVRDSTYEQYF. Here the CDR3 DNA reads TGCAGTGCGGTCCGGGACAGCACCTACGAGCAGTACTTC.

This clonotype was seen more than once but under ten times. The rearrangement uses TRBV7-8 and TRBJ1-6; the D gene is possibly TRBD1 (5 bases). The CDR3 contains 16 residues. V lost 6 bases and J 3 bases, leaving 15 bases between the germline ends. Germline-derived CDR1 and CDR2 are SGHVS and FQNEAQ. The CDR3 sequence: CASSSRQNLYNSPLHF. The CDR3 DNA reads TGTGCCAGCAGTTCTAGACAGAACCTCTATAATTCACCCCTCCACTTT.

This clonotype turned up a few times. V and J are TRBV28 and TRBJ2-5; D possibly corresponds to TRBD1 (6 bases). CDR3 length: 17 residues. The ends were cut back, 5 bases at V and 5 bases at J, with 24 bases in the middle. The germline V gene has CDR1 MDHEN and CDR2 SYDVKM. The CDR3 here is CASSRGGAGAGWETQYF. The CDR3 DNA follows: TGTGCCAGCAGTAGGGGCGGTGCAGGGGCAGGTTGGGAGACCCAGTACTTC.

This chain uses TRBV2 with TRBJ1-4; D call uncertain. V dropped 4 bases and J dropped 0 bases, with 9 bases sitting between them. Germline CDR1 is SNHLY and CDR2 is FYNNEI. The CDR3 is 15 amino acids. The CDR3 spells CASSAGETTNEKLFF. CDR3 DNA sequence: TGTGCCAGCAGTGCTGGGGAGACAACTAATGAAAAACTGTTTTTT.

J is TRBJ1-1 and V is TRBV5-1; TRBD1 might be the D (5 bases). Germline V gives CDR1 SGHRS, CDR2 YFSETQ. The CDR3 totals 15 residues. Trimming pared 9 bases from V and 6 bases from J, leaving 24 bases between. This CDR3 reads CAIPWGSACRSEAFF. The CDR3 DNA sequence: TGCGCCATCCCATGGGGGTCTGCGTGTCGATCTGAAGCTTTCTTT. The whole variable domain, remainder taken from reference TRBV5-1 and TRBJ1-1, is KAGVTQTPRYLIKTRGQQVTLSCSPISGHRSVSWYQQTPGQGLQFLFEYFSETQRNKGNFPGRFSGRQFSNSRSEMNVSTLELGDSALYLCAIPWGSACRSEAFFGQGTRLTVV.

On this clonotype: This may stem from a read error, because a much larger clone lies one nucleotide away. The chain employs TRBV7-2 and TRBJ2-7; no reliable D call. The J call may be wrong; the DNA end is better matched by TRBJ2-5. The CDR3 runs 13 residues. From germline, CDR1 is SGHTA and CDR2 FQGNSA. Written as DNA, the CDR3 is TGTGCCGGCAGCTTGGTGGGGAAAGAGACCCAGTACTTC. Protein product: CAGSLVGKETQYF.

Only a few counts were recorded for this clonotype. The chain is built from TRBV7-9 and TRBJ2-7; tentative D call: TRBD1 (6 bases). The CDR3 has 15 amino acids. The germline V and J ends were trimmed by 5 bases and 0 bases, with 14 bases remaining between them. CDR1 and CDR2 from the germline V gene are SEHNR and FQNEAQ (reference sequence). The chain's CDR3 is CASSLRQVNSYEQYF. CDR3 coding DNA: TGTGCCAGCAGCCTCCGACAGGTTAACTCCTACGAGCAGTACTTC.